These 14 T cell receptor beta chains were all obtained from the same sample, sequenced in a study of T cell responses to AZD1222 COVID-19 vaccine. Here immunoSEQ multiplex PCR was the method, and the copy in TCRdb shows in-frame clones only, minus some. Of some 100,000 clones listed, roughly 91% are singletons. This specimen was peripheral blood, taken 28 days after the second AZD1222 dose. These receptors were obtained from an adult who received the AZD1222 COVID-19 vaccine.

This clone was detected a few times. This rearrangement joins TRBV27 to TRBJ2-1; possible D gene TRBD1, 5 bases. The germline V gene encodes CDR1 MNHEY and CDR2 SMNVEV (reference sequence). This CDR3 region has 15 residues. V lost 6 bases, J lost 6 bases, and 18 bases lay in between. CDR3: CASSSRLSRGNEQFF. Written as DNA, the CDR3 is TGTGCCAGCAGCTCACGGCTATCTAGGGGCAATGAGCAGTTCTTC.

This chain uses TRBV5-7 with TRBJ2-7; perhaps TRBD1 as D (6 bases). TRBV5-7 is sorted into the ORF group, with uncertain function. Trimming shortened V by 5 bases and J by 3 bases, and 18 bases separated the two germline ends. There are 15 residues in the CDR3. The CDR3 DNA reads TGTGCCAGCAGATCCGCCTTACAGGGCAACTACGAGCAGTACTTC. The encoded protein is CASRSALQGNYEQYF.

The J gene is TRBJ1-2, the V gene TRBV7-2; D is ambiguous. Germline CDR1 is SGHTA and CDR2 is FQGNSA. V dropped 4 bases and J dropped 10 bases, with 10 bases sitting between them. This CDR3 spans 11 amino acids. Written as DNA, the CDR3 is TGTGCCAGCAGCTCCCCCACCTACTACACCTTC. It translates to CASSSPTYYTF. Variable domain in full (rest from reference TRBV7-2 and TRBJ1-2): GAGVSQSPSNKVTEKGKDVELRCDPISGHTALYWYRQSLGQGLEFLIYFQGNSAPDKSGLPSDRFSAERTGGSVSTLTIQRTQQEDSAVYLCASSSPTYYTFGSGTRLTVV.

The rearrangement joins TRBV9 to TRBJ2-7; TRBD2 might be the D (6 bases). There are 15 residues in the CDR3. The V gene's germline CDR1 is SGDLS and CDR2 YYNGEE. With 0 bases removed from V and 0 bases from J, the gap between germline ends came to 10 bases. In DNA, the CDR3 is TGTGCCAGCAGCGTAGGAGCGGGCTCCTCCTACGAGCAGTACTTC. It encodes CASSVGAGSSYEQYF. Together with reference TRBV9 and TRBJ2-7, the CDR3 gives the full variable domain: DSGVTQTPKHLITATGQRVTLRCSPRSGDLSVYWYQQSLDQGLQFLIQYYNGEERAKGNILERFSAQQFPDLHSELNLSSLELGDSALYFCASSVGAGSSYEQYFGPGTRLTVT.

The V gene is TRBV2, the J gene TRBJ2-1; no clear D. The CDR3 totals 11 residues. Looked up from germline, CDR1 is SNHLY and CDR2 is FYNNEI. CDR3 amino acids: CERRSYNEQFF. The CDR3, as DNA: TGTGAGAGGCGGTCCTACAATGAGCAGTTCTTC.

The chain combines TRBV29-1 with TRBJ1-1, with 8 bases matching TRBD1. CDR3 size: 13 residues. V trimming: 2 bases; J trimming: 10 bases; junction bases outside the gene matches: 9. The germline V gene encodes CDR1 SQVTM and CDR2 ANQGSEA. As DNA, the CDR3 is TGCAGCGTTGAAAGAGGGACAGGCAATGGAGCTTTCTTT. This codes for CSVERGTGNGAFF.

CDR3 in amino acids: CASSQGGGAEGGTDTQYF. The CDR3 DNA is TGCGCCAGCAGCCAAGGGGGGGGAGCGGAGGGCGGCACAGATACGCAGTATTTT. This chain links TRBV4-3 with TRBJ2-3; 7 positions agree with TRBD2. Trimming at V came to 1 base and at J to 1 base, leaving 11 bases not matched to a gene. The germline V gene has CDR1 LGHNA and CDR2 YSLEER. The CDR3 length is 18 residues.

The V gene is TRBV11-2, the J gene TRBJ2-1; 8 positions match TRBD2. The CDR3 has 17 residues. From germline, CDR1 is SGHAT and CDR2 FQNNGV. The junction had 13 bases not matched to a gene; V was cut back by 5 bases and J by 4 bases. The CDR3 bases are TGTGCCAGCAGCCACCATACGTCGGGGGGGCCTTACAATGAGCAGTTCTTC. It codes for CASSHHTSGGPYNEQFF.

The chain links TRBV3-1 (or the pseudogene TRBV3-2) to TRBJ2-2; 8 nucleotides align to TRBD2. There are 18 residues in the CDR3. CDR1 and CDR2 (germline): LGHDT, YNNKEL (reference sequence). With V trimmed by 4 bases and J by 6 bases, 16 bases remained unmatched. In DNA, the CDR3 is TGTGCCAGCAGCCCCCGGAGCCCGGGGGGGATCTTTGCCGGGGAGCTGTTTTTT. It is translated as CASSPRSPGGIFAGELFF.

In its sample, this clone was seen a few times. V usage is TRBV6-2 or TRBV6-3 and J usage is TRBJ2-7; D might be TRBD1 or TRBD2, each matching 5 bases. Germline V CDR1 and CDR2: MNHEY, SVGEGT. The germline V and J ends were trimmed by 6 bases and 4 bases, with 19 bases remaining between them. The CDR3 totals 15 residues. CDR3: CASSLAGTAGYEQYF. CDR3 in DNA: TGTGCCAGCAGCCTCGCCGGGACGGCCGGTTACGAGCAGTACTTC.

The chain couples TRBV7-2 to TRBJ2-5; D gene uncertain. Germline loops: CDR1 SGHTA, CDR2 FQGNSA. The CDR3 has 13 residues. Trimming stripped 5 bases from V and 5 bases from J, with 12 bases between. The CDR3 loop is CASSPGGRETQYF. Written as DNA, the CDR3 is TGTGCCAGCAGCCCGGGTGGGCGGGAGACCCAGTACTTC.

CDR3 region: CAWKTRQGGLAGANTGELFF. The CDR3 bases are TGTGCCTGGAAGACACGACAGGGGGGACTAGCGGGAGCGAACACCGGGGAGCTGTTTTTT. V gene TRBV30 combines with J gene TRBJ2-2; 14 bases align to TRBD2. The CDR3 length is 20 residues. The germline gives CDR1 GTSNPN, CDR2 SVGIG (reference sequence). Unmatched junction bases numbered 13, after V lost 4 bases and J lost 0 bases.

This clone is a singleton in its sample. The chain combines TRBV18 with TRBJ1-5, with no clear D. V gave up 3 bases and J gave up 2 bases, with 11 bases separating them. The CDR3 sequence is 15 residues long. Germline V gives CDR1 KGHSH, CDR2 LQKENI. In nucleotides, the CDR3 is TGTGCCAGCTCACCGGGCGCGCGTGGCAATCAGCCCCAGCATTTT. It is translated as CASSPGARGNQPQHF.

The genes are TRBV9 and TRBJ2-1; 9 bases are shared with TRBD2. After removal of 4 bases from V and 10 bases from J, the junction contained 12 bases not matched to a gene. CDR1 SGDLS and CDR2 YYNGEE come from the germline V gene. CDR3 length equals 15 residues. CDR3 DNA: TGTGCCAGCAGCCCCAGGGGCGGGGGGGCGTGGGAGCAGTTCTTC. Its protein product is CASSPRGGGAWEQFF.